This T cell receptor (beta chain) is drawn from a study of blood T cells in healthy people across ages. Overall study results and limits: Strong correlation linked observed beta diversity and percent naive T cells.

It was with a sample-barcoded 5' primer and a J-beta primer mix that a second PCR of roughly 6 to 12 cycles was run. Every sample gave at least 3 million paired-end reads containing CDR3. A single record per CDR3 protein comes from TCRdb applying MiXCR to the 5' RACE reads. The sample contains some 1.1 million distinct CDR3 sequences, 35% to 40% of which appear only once. With each sample, at least 5 micrograms of total RNA were extracted. V was clipped by 5 bases and J by 7 bases; unmatched bases: 2. The germline gives CDR1 DFQATT, CDR2 SNEGSKA (reference sequence). The length of the CDR3 is 12 residues. There are a few counts of this clonotype. The antigen remains unidentified.

The specimen was blood. This rearrangement joins TRBV20-1 to TRBJ1-6, with 7 bases matching TRBD1. This sequence originates from a man aged 18 to 35 in good health. CDR3 in DNA: TGCAGTGCTCGGGACAGAAATTCACCCCTCCACTTT. Translating gives CSARDRNSPLHF.